In its sample, the clone carrying this T cell receptor (beta chain) was seen a few times. Its antigen is unidentified. Together with a sample-barcoded 5' primer, a J-beta primer mix was included in a second PCR lasting roughly 6 to 12 cycles. From each sample, at least 3 million paired-end reads containing CDR3 were obtained. Each CDR3 protein gets one entry after TCRdb re-called the 5' RACE reads with MiXCR. The sample contains 1.5 million to 2 million distinct CDR3 sequences, roughly 28% of which appear only once. This specimen belongs to a study of blood T cells in healthy people across ages. Across the whole study: For every two T cells, template switching captured about one barcoded beta molecule.

With V trimmed by 7 bases and J by 3 bases, 5 bases remained unmatched. This CDR3 contains 12 residues. Germline V gene lookup returns CDR1 SQVTM and CDR2 ANQGSEA. Study results and limitations: In long-lived donors, naive CD4+ cell counts and diversity exceeded those of aged donors.

This chain links TRBV29-1 with TRBJ1-1, with 7 bases aligning to TRBD1. The material sequenced was blood. This sequence originates from a woman in her twenties or thirties in good health. The CDR3 protein is CSGLQGYTEAFF. The CDR3 nucleotides are TGCAGCGGCTTACAGGGGTACACTGAAGCTTTCTTT.